This entry lists 16 T cell receptor beta chains sequenced from one sample in a study of response to subunit inactivated influenza vaccine. In TCRdb, the RT-PCR reads were re-called with MiXCR into one record per CDR3 protein. In the table there are more than 600,000 distinct CDR3 sequences, about 18% of which are singletons. The sequencing used PBMCs from blood, collected 5 days after vaccination. The receptors come from a middle-aged man who received an inactivated influenza vaccine.

V is TRBV24-1 and J is TRBJ1-4, with 7 bases that match TRBD1. Per the germline V gene, CDR1 is KGHDR and CDR2 is SFDVKD. After removal of 3 bases from V and 4 bases from J, the junction contained 10 bases not matched to a gene. The CDR3 has 17 amino acids. The chain's CDR3 is CATSDGTGAWGNEKLFF. DNA for the CDR3: TGTGCCACCAGTGATGGAACAGGGGCTTGGGGTAATGAAAAACTGTTTTTT.

The V call is TRBV28, the J call TRBJ2-3; TRBD2 aligns across 7 bases. CDR1 MDHEN and CDR2 SYDVKM come from the germline V gene. There are 14 residues in the CDR3. The CDR3 is CALGAGVSTDTQYF. As DNA, the CDR3 is TGTGCATTAGGGGCGGGGGTCAGCACAGATACGCAGTATTTT.

The chain couples TRBV12-3 or TRBV12-4 to TRBJ2-7, with TRBD2 identical over 7 bases. Trimming removed 4 bases from V and 3 bases from J; junction bases left unmatched: 6. The CDR3 has 14 amino acids. Here the CDR3 DNA reads TGTGCCAGCAGTTGGTTGGGGGAGGGCTACGAGCAGTACTTC. Translation: CASSWLGEGYEQYF.

A few counts support this clonotype. The chain links TRBV24-1 to TRBJ2-3; 8 bases map to TRBD2. This CDR3 has 16 amino acids. Germline V gives CDR1 KGHDR, CDR2 SFDVKD. Trimming cost V 3 bases and J 0 bases; bases outside gene matches: 4. The CDR3 DNA follows: TGTGCCACCAGTGATCCGGGAGGGACTAGCACAGATACGCAGTATTTT. This codes for CATSDPGGTSTDTQYF.

The sample holds many counts of this clonotype. The chain employs TRBV7-6 and TRBJ2-7; possible D gene TRBD2, 6 bases. The germline gives CDR1 SGHVS, CDR2 FNYEAQ. This CDR3 comprises 15 residues. The V and J ends lost 1 base and 5 bases respectively, with 15 bases between them. Here the CDR3 reads CASSLEGSWRDEQYF. DNA of the CDR3: TGTGCCAGCAGCTTAGAGGGATCCTGGAGGGACGAGCAGTACTTC.

This clonotype appeared a few times. The rearrangement links TRBV9 to TRBJ1-1; the match to TRBD1 covers 9 bases. The CDR3 spans 13 residues. Germline V gene sequence: CDR1 SGDLS, CDR2 YYNGEE. V was pared by 4 bases and J by 6 bases, with 4 bases of the junction left unmatched. CDR3 nucleotide sequence: TGTGCCAGCAGCCCCCGGACAGGGGCTGAAGCTTTCTTT. It translates to CASSPRTGAEAFF. Full variable domain (remainder filled in from reference TRBV9 and TRBJ1-1): DSGVTQTPKHLITATGQRVTLRCSPRSGDLSVYWYQQSLDQGLQFLIQYYNGEERAKGNILERFSAQQFPDLHSELNLSSLELGDSALYFCASSPRTGAEAFFGQGTRLTVV.

The genes are TRBV19 and TRBJ2-7; no firm D call. Germline CDR1 is LNHDA and CDR2 is SQIVND (reference sequence). Trimming removed 1 base at V and 0 bases at J, with 7 bases between. The CDR3 loop spans 14 amino acids. The CDR3 sequence is CASSIVGGSYEQYF. In DNA, the CDR3 is TGTGCCAGTAGTATAGTCGGCGGCTCCTACGAGCAGTACTTC.

The chain combines TRBV29-1 with TRBJ2-7; the D is unclear. Germline CDR1 SQVTM, CDR2 ANQGSEA. The V end was cut by 1 base, the J end by 0 bases, with 7 bases between. CDR3 length: 13 residues. Here the CDR3 DNA reads TGCAGCGTTGAAGTCGGTGGCTCCTACGAGCAGTACTTC. It codes for CSVEVGGSYEQYF.

This clonotype has only a few counts. This chain links TRBV27 with TRBJ2-3, with 10 bases matching TRBD2. Germline V lookup: CDR1 MNHEY, CDR2 SMNVEV (reference sequence). This CDR3 has 15 amino acids. V trimming: 6 bases; J trimming: 1 base; junction bases outside the gene matches: 4. CDR3 nucleotides: TGTGCCAGCAGACTAGCGGGATCTCGCACAGATACGCAGTATTTT. As protein: CASRLAGSRTDTQYF.

The gene calls are TRBV7-2 and TRBJ2-1, with D perhaps TRBD1 or TRBD2 (5 bases each). Germline lookup yields CDR1 SGHTA and CDR2 FQGNSA. This CDR3 comprises 15 residues. V was shortened by 5 bases and J by 5 bases, with 16 bases between the two germline ends. CDR3 region: CASSQRDATDNEQFF. CDR3 DNA: TGTGCCAGCAGCCAAAGGGACGCGACGGACAATGAGCAGTTCTTC.

The chain joins TRBV24-1 to TRBJ2-2; 11 nucleotides align to TRBD2. CDR3 length equals 16 residues. In germline, CDR1 is KGHDR, CDR2 SFDVKD. V dropped 4 bases and J dropped 9; count of bases not matched to a gene: 9. The CDR3 sequence: CATSDPGTSGPRELFF. DNA for the CDR3: TGTGCCACCAGTGACCCCGGGACTAGCGGACCGAGGGAGCTGTTTTTT.

This clonotype has more than one count but fewer than ten. The gene calls are TRBV7-9 and TRBJ2-5, with 10 bases matching TRBD1. V lost 5 bases and J lost 3; bases outside the gene matches: 6. From germline, CDR1 is SEHNR and CDR2 FQNEAQ (reference sequence). CDR3 size: 15 residues. This chain's CDR3 is CASSQDRGPKETQYF. DNA of the CDR3: TGTGCCAGCAGCCAAGACAGGGGGCCGAAAGAGACCCAGTACTTC.

This clonotype was detected many times. This chain links TRBV20-1 with TRBJ2-7; 7 bases match TRBD1. The V and J ends lost 3 bases and 5 bases, in that order; junction bases with no gene match: 10. CDR3 size: 14 residues. CDR1 and CDR2 (germline): DFQATT, SNEGSKA (reference sequence). This chain's CDR3 is CSASSGGQEDEQYF. CDR3 nucleotides: TGCAGTGCTAGTAGTGGTGGACAGGAGGACGAGCAGTACTTC.

CDR3 loop: CASRPLTGPQHF. The CDR3 DNA sequence: TGTGCCAGCAGGCCCCTAACGGGACCCCAGCATTTT. V gene TRBV12-3 or TRBV12-4 combines with J gene TRBJ1-5; D gene unclear. The CDR3 is made up of 12 amino acids. V was trimmed by 6 bases and J by 10 bases, leaving 13 bases between them.

This rearrangement joins TRBV6-2 or TRBV6-3 to TRBJ2-7; D is perhaps TRBD1 (6 bases). CDR1 and CDR2 (germline): MNHEY, SVGEGT. V lost 2 bases, J lost 2 bases, and 10 bases lay in between. The CDR3 runs 14 residues. The CDR3 here is CASSYDRPTYEQYF. The CDR3 DNA reads as TGTGCCAGCAGTTACGACAGGCCAACCTACGAGCAGTACTTC.

This clonotype was detected only a few times. The chain links TRBV2 to TRBJ2-1; no definite D call. The V end was cut by 2 bases, the J end by 5 bases, with 7 bases between. Per germline, CDR1 SNHLY and CDR2 FYNNEI. This CDR3 region has 13 residues. CDR3: CASSELENNEQFF. In DNA, the CDR3 is TGTGCCAGCAGTGAACTAGAAAACAATGAGCAGTTCTTC.